The entry below gives a single TCR beta chain sequence along with its context. The antigen it binds to is not known. No clone much larger than this one lies a single base away; base qualities are absent. CDR1 and CDR2 (KGHSH, LQKENI) derive from the germline V gene. The CDR3 holds 19 amino acids from the cysteine to the phenylalanine. The only DNA kept is the CDR3, 57 bases in frame from the first base. Here V drops 0 bases and J drops 4 bases, and the junction holds 15 bases not matched to any gene. Memory CD4+ T cells were sorted ex vivo from peripheral blood of narcolepsy patients and healthy controls for TCR Vbeta sequencing. The protocol used for the library was the immunoSEQ multiplex PCR assay. TCRdb stores this immuneACCESS table with in-frame sequences only. Part of the clones is absent; in the studies checked, under half of the shortfall reflects unresolved V genes, and no reason is known for the rest. Present in this sample are some 33,000 clones, 85% to 90% of which were seen just once. The top ten constitute under 1.5% of the sample.

These data come from a study of T cells in narcolepsy (dated by TCRdb to the late 2010s). Looking at the study overall: The study enrolled patients with narcolepsy type 1 or type 2 (NT1, NT2) together with healthy control donors. The study sought autoreactive T cells targeting hypocretin neuron self-antigens (hypocretin, TRIB2) in narcolepsy patients, using TCR Vbeta sequencing to track clonotypes in blood and CSF.

Overall study outcomes, separate from this receptor: Numbers of sequenced blood memory CD4+ clonotypes were comparable, with averages of about 39,494 in patients and 33,354 in controls. Autoreactive clonotypes were reported to be detected serially in the blood of the same patients and of different patients, but not in the blood of healthy controls. Some blood memory CD4+ repertoires from patients and controls contained no sequences matching autoreactive T cell clones. HCRT-specific and TRIB2-specific autoreactive clonotypes were highlighted in plots that compared CD4+ T cell clonotypes in CSF versus blood from the same patient.

Sequencing input: CD45RA- memory CD4+ T cells from PBMCs. Interpreted using the paper, the cell subset or site label stands for: memory T cells sorted ex vivo from peripheral blood. The chain is encoded by TRBV18 joined to TRBJ1-2; 9 bases in the junction line up with TRBD1. The TCR originated in a human donor with narcolepsy. The CDR3 protein sequence reads: CASSPPISGTGLLRYGYTF. In nucleotides, the sequence is TGTGCCAGCTCACCACCGATTTCAGGGACAGGGCTCCTCCGCTATGGCTACACCTTC.